This TCR beta chain is drawn from a study of identical twins. V gave up 3 bases and J gave up 4 bases; unmatched junction bases: 4. The CDR3 contains 16 residues. From germline, CDR1 is SGHVS and CDR2 FQNEAQ. TCRdb used MiXCR to reprocess the 5' RACE reads, holding one entry per CDR3 protein. The sample has some 460,000 distinct CDR3 sequences; 11% to 15% are singletons. Separately, the same data were catalogued under a study of yellow fever vaccine responses in identical twins.

The TCR originated in a woman between 18 and 29 years old in good health. The sample was CD4+ T cells sorted from blood. This chain connects TRBV7-8 to TRBJ2-2; 11 bases are shared with TRBD2. The CDR3 region is CASSFSGGGVTGELFF. The CDR3 bases are TGTGCCAGCAGCTTTAGCGGGGGGGGTGTCACCGGGGAGCTGTTTTTT. The variable domain in full, completed from reference TRBV7-8 and TRBJ2-2, reads GAGVSQSPRYKVAKRGQDVALRCDPISGHVSLFWYQQALGQGPEFLTYFQNEAQLDKSGLPSDRFFAERPEGSVSTLKIQRTQQEDSAVYLCASSFSGGGVTGELFFGEGSRLTVL.